This is a list of T cell receptor beta chains from one sample in a study of control samples from healthy donors and cancer patients. The data were produced by immunoSEQ multiplex PCR, yet TCRdb's version contains in-frame clones alone and is incomplete. This table has over 75,000 clones, about 82% appearing once. Input material: blood. The receptor set was obtained from a man aged 25 to 45 in good health. The CDR3 runs from the conserved cysteine through the conserved F or W. Fields, in order: J gene, V gene, clone size, D gene, CDR3 protein. The D gene is left open where the match is weak. Size values are once, few and many counts, or a class for expanded clones, and some rows have none.

TRBJ1-2,TRBV5-8,NA,NA,CASSARNYGYTF
TRBJ1-4,TRBV25-1,once,TRBD1,CASSEGTGWFNEKLFF
TRBJ1-3,TRBV4-1,NA,NA,CASSQGSFSGNTIYF
TRBJ2-7,TRBV28,NA,NA,CASGTGRAYEQYF
TRBJ2-4,TRBV13,NA,TRBD1,CASSRTGGNIQYF
TRBJ1-6,TRBV5-6,NA,NA,CASSRTPTNSPLHF
TRBJ1-2,TRBV6-5,NA,TRBD1,CASSYDRAYGYTF
TRBJ2-1,TRBV30,few,NA,CAWSVPGGRYNEQFF
TRBJ1-2,TRBV7-8,NA,NA,CASSLRQGLGGYTF
TRBJ2-1,TRBV6-2/TRBV6-3,NA,NA,CASSKRQTLSSYNEQFF
TRBJ2-2,TRBV10-3,few,TRBD1,CATRGQGMIGELFF
TRBJ1-1,TRBV12-5,NA,TRBD1,CASGVGTANTEAFF
TRBJ2-7,TRBV27,once,NA,CASSCRDTTYEQYF
TRBJ2-1,TRBV7-3,NA,TRBD2,CASSANPGTSRSSYNEQFF
TRBJ2-3,TRBV2,NA,TRBD2,CASSEILGLAADTQYF
TRBJ2-2,TRBV6-5,NA,NA,CASSSGSGELFF
TRBJ1-2,TRBV5-6,few,NA,CASSLEDGFAYGYTF
TRBJ1-5,TRBV25-1,NA,NA,CASSGGGLGNQPQHF
TRBJ1-4,TRBV6-5,NA,NA,CASNPREGFEKLFF
TRBJ1-2,TRBV19,NA,NA,CASSMVDGYTF
TRBJ2-7,TRBV2,NA,NA,CASSERGAPNLLYYEQYF
TRBJ2-7,TRBV12-3/TRBV12-4,NA,TRBD1,CASLGAGGFEQYF
TRBJ1-2,TRBV28,NA,NA,CASSLTDGLGYTF
TRBJ2-3,TRBV11-2,NA,NA,CASSLGRLDTQYF
TRBJ2-3,TRBV11-2,once,NA,CASSLDPRGLNTDTQYF
TRBJ2-5,TRBV18,once,TRBD1,CASSQGARETQYF
TRBJ2-2,TRBV2,NA,TRBD2,CASSPRLAAGELFF
TRBJ1-1,TRBV11-2,once,NA,CASSRYRDAEAFF
TRBJ2-1,TRBV19,NA,NA,CASSKGNTRRNEQFF
TRBJ1-4,TRBV11-2,NA,NA,CASSIEGTTNEKLFF
TRBJ2-1,TRBV5-1,medium-sized,TRBD2,CASSHASSGGRGEQFF
TRBJ2-2,TRBV11-3,NA,NA,CASSQRGGASGELFF
TRBJ2-1,TRBV5-1,NA,NA,CASSPLRVDNEQFF
TRBJ1-5,TRBV19,NA,NA,CASSLGNQPQHF